This section outlines one T cell receptor beta chain sequence together with its context. Germline V gene sequence: CDR1 LNHDA, CDR2 SQIVND (reference sequence). The CDR3 is 16 amino acids. With 7 bases removed from V and 0 bases from J, the gap between germline ends came to 18 bases. In the source study's methods: Nucleated cell counts were estimated from reference gene primer amplification. Sequencing used immunoSEQ multiplex PCR; TCRdb keeps in-frame clones, though not all of them. V, J and clone size reflect that table, while D and trimming were determined from the DNA. The table shows some 180,000 clones, with 60% to 85% occurring only once. The data belong to a study of blood T cell repertoires in COVID-19. Study as a whole: From T cells, B-cell-depleted T cells, or PBMCs came the material, which was cDNA or gDNA.

The TCR was taken from a woman between 45 and 65 years old with active or convalescent COVID-19. Sequenced input: peripheral blood. The chain uses TRBV19 and TRBJ1-1, with a tentative D call TRBD1 (6 bases). CDR3 nucleotides: TGTGCCAGTAAGGGGGGGCCCATCCTCATGAACACTGAAGCTTTCTTT. Residues: CASKGGPILMNTEAFF.